The present entry profiles one T cell receptor beta chain with its context. The antigen remains undetermined. Other DNA sequences in this sample translate to the same CDR3. The data derive from a study of T cell responses to AZD1222 COVID-19 vaccine. Findings of the study overall: Baseline seropositives among AZD1222 recipients totaled only 5 or 6. Among spike-specific TCRs, nearly half reportedly target unmutated variant regions. Mostly white British, mostly female donors; authors suggested clonal diversity may be underestimated.

CDR1 is SGDLS, CDR2 YYNGEE, per germline. With 0 bases removed from V and 5 bases from J, the gap between germline ends came to 8 bases. CDR3 length equals 13 residues. Repertoires were generated with immunoSEQ multiplex PCR, while TCRdb's copy carries only in-frame clones and drops some. The top ten hold roughly 1.1% of the sample, which has 95,000 to 150,000 clones, around 86% seen once. V and J are TRBV9 and TRBJ2-5; tentative D call: TRBD2 (5 bases). This receptor was taken from an adult in good health. The sequences come from peripheral blood, collected on day 0 of AZD1222 vaccination. CDR3 in amino acids: CASSVVGGETQYF. DNA of the CDR3: TGTGCCAGCAGCGTAGTGGGCGGGGAGACCCAGTACTTC.